These 11 T cell receptor beta chains originate from one sample sequenced in a study of T cell repertoires in cytomegalovirus infection (dated by TCRdb to the late 2010s). Sequencing was carried out with an Illumina HiSeq 1500. The raw public data were reprocessed by TCRdb itself: fastp quality trimming at Q25, MiXCR clonotype calling, in-frame beta chains only. CDR3 protein sequences are deduplicated, and each keeps its most common genes and DNA. The sample data list about 310,000 distinct CDR3 sequences, and roughly a tenth of these were observed just once. Of the sample, less than 3% is held by the ten largest clones. The specimen sequenced was PBMCs. The receptors shown here come from a human donor in good health (CMV status not recorded). Some clones in this sample may be carry-over from other donors' samples.

This clonotype was counted at least ten times. The chain employs TRBV5-6 and TRBJ1-2; TRBD1 matches 11 bases. This CDR3 is 17 amino acids long. The germline V gene encodes CDR1 SGHDT and CDR2 YYEEEE. V trimming: 4 bases; J trimming: 2 bases; junction bases outside the gene matches: 10. CDR3 amino acids: CASSRDRGLGENYGYTF. The CDR3 region has the DNA TGTGCCAGCAGCCGGGACAGGGGGTTGGGGGAGAACTATGGCTACACCTTC.

This clonotype occurred a few times. This chain joins TRBV6-5 and TRBJ1-2; weak D call: TRBD1 (5 bases). Germline CDR1 and CDR2: MNHEY and SVGAGI. V gave up 0 bases and J gave up 5 bases, with 19 bases separating them. This CDR3 spans 17 amino acids. CDR3 amino acids: CASSYSAPGTSGYGYTF. CDR3 DNA sequence: TGTGCCAGCAGTTACTCGGCCCCTGGGACGTCTGGATATGGCTACACCTTC.

This clonotype was detected ten times or more. This chain links TRBV7-9 with TRBJ1-2; D possibly corresponds to TRBD1 (5 bases). The CDR3 loop spans 14 amino acids. Germline V gene sequence: CDR1 SEHNR, CDR2 FQNEAQ (reference sequence). The V end was cut by 5 bases, the J end by 2 bases, with 12 bases between. As DNA, the CDR3 is TGTGCCAGCAGCCTGCGGGACGTCAACTATGGCTACACCTTC. Protein product: CASSLRDVNYGYTF.

The chain employs TRBV12-3 or TRBV12-4 and TRBJ2-1; 7 bases agree with TRBD2. J lost 5 bases, V lost 4 bases, and 14 bases had no gene match. This CDR3 region has 17 residues. The CDR3 protein is CASSSPGAGVRNNEQFF. CDR3 sequence (DNA): TGTGCCAGCAGTTCCCCCGGGGCGGGGGTGAGGAACAATGAGCAGTTCTTC.

This clonotype was detected many times. The chain joins TRBV6-1 to TRBJ2-7; D gene uncertain. Germline V lookup: CDR1 MNHNS, CDR2 SASEGT. The CDR3 is 13 amino acids. V lost 1 base and J 3 bases, leaving 7 bases between the germline ends. This CDR3 reads CASSEGVSYEQYV. Written as DNA, the CDR3 is TGTGCCAGCAGTGAAGGGGTTAGCTACGAGCAGTACGTC.

The chain employs TRBV7-9 and TRBJ2-7; D might be TRBD1 or TRBD2, each matching 5 bases. Trimming pared 2 bases from V and 0 bases from J, leaving 11 bases between. This CDR3 is built from 15 residues. Germline loops: CDR1 SEHNR, CDR2 FQNEAQ (reference sequence). This CDR3 is CASSLSGRSSYEQYF. The DNA for the CDR3 is TGTGCCAGCAGCTTATCGGGACGGAGCTCCTACGAGCAGTACTTC.

This clonotype was detected a few times. The V and J genes are TRBV14 and TRBJ2-3; D is unclear. This CDR3 region has 18 residues. Trimming left V 5 bases short and J 0 bases short, with 21 bases between. Per germline, CDR1 SGHDN and CDR2 FVKESK. CDR3 DNA: TGTGCCAGCAGCTCCTCATTGCGTTCCCCACCTAGCACAGATACGCAGTATTTT. Translated, it gives CASSSSLRSPPSTDTQYF.

This clonotype was recorded at least ten times. The rearrangement uses TRBV7-8 and TRBJ1-2, with 9 bases aligning to TRBD1. The CDR3 contains 20 residues. CDR1 and CDR2 from the germline V gene are SGHVS and FQNEAQ. The junction had 18 bases not matched to a gene; V was cut back by 1 base and J by 3 bases. The CDR3 region is CASSLDRGRLAPGLDYGYTF. The CDR3, as DNA: TGTGCCAGCAGCTTAGACAGGGGGCGCTTAGCCCCGGGGTTGGACTATGGCTACACCTTC.

The V call is TRBV29-1, the J call TRBJ2-1; a possible D gene is TRBD2 (5 bases). The CDR3 covers 16 residues. V shed 7 bases and J shed 2 bases, with 21 bases lying between them. Per germline, CDR1 SQVTM and CDR2 ANQGSEA. The CDR3, as DNA: TGCAGCGGGACGAGAAGTCGGGGATCTACCTACAATGAGCAGTTCTTC. This gives the protein CSGTRSRGSTYNEQFF.

There are many counts of this clonotype. A single base separates this from a much larger clone, so it may be a read error. The gene calls are TRBV7-9 and TRBJ2-7, with TRBD2 matching over 12 bases. CDR1 and CDR2 (germline): SEHNR, FQNEAQ (reference sequence). The CDR3 contains 14 residues. Germline trimming cut 5 bases from V and 2 bases from J; bases unmatched to any gene: 1. CDR3 in amino acids: CASSASGGAYEQYF. CDR3 DNA: TGTGCCAGCAGCGCTAGCGGGGGGGCCTACGAGCAGTACTTC.

This clonotype was observed a few times. This rearrangement joins TRBV29-1 to TRBJ2-3; possibly TRBD2 for D (5 bases). CDR1 and CDR2 from the germline V gene are SQVTM and ANQGSEA. This CDR3 contains 11 residues. Trimming shortened V by 7 bases and J by 7 bases, and 12 bases separated the two germline ends. CDR3 protein: CSALRGYTQYF. Here the CDR3 DNA reads TGCAGCGCCCTACGAGGGTATACGCAGTATTTT.